The 11 T cell receptor beta chains reported below all come from one sample, sequenced in a study of blood T cell repertoires in COVID-19. TCRdb keeps only in-frame clones here, not all; method: immunoSEQ multiplex PCR. Of 150,000 to 200,000 clones in the sample, more than 75% are singletons; the top ten hold 15% to 20%. Input material: peripheral blood. These receptors were taken from a person between 65 and 79 years old with COVID-19, enrolled during active disease.

This rearrangement joins TRBV27 to TRBJ1-2, with 9 bases lining up with TRBD1. This CDR3 is built from 15 residues. Germline V CDR1 and CDR2: MNHEY, SMNVEV (reference sequence). J gave up 2 bases and V 4 bases, and 5 bases lay outside the gene matches. DNA for the CDR3: TGTGCCAGCAGTTCCTACAGGGGGCTGAACTATGGCTACACCTTC. Translating it yields CASSSYRGLNYGYTF.

J is TRBJ2-1 and V is TRBV6-5, with D hard to call. Germline V CDR1 and CDR2: MNHEY, SVGAGI. Trimming took off 6 bases at V and 6 bases at J, with 12 bases between the two ends. The CDR3 covers 13 residues. The CDR3 loop reads CASRKLVFNEQFF. The DNA of the CDR3 is TGTGCCAGCAGGAAACTTGTCTTCAATGAGCAGTTCTTC.

The chain has TRBV20-1 and TRBJ2-5; D gene unclear. CDR1 and CDR2 from the germline V gene are DFQATT and SNEGSKA (reference sequence). V lost 5 bases to trimming and J lost 3 bases, with 7 bases between them. CDR3 size: 11 residues. The CDR3 region is CSALTKETQYF. The CDR3 bases are TGCAGTGCTTTGACAAAAGAGACCCAGTACTTC.

The chain links TRBV6-6 to TRBJ2-1; the D gene is possibly TRBD2 (6 bases). CDR1 MNHNY and CDR2 SVGAGI come from the germline V gene (reference sequence). With 2 bases removed from V and 4 bases from J, the gap between germline ends came to 12 bases. The CDR3 totals 15 residues. The CDR3: CASSYGGVVYNEQFF. The DNA for the CDR3 is TGTGCCAGCAGTTACGGAGGGGTGGTTTACAATGAGCAGTTCTTC.

This chain links TRBV3-1 (or the pseudogene TRBV3-2) with TRBJ2-7, with 12 bases matching TRBD1. J lost 3 bases, V lost 6 bases, and 6 bases had no gene match. The CDR3 sequence is 15 residues long. Germline V gene lookup returns CDR1 LGHDT and CDR2 YNNKEL (reference sequence). CDR3 coding DNA: TGTGCCAGCAGTCCGGGACAGGGGGCTATCTACGAGCAGTACTTC. Translation: CASSPGQGAIYEQYF.

The chain recombines TRBV29-1 with TRBJ2-3, with 12 positions matching TRBD1. This CDR3 spans 18 amino acids. The V gene's germline CDR1 is SQVTM and CDR2 ANQGSEA. The J segment lost 0 bases and the V segment lost 6 bases, leaving 13 bases of the junction unmatched. The CDR3 loop is CSVAAGTGGSSSTDTQYF. In nucleotides, the CDR3 is TGCAGCGTCGCTGCCGGGACAGGGGGCTCCTCTAGCACAGATACGCAGTATTTT.

The chain couples TRBV6-6 to TRBJ1-1, with 10 bases fitting TRBD1. V was clipped by 6 bases and J by 4 bases; unmatched bases: 8. This CDR3 contains 15 residues. The germline CDR1 and CDR2 sequences are MNHNY and SVGAGI (reference sequence). The CDR3 protein is CASRRQGASSTEAFF. CDR3 sequence (DNA): TGTGCCAGCAGGCGACAGGGGGCAAGTTCCACTGAAGCTTTCTTT.

The chain has TRBV9 and TRBJ2-1; 9 positions agree with TRBD2. The CDR3 consists of 15 residues. V lost 2 bases and J lost 0; bases outside the gene matches: 0. CDR1 is SGDLS, CDR2 YYNGEE, per germline. The CDR3 nucleotides read TGTGCCAGCAGCGTGACTAGCGGCTCCTACAATGAGCAGTTCTTC. Its protein product is CASSVTSGSYNEQFF. Combining the CDR3 with reference TRBV9 and TRBJ2-1 gives the whole variable domain DSGVTQTPKHLITATGQRVTLRCSPRSGDLSVYWYQQSLDQGLQFLIQYYNGEERAKGNILERFSAQQFPDLHSELNLSSLELGDSALYFCASSVTSGSYNEQFFGPGTRLTVL.

The chain links TRBV7-3 to TRBJ2-5; 8 bases map to TRBD2. CDR1 and CDR2 (germline): SGHTA, FQGTGA. This CDR3 is built from 15 residues. V shed 7 bases and J 5 bases; nucleotides not matched to a gene: 12. The CDR3 nucleotides are TGTGCCAGCACCAAAAGCGGGAGTGCTACGGAGACCCAGTACTTC. It encodes CASTKSGSATETQYF.

The chain has TRBV2 and TRBJ1-6, with a tentative D call TRBD1 (5 bases). Germline V gene sequence: CDR1 SNHLY, CDR2 FYNNEI. This CDR3 contains 16 residues. V dropped 5 bases and J dropped 9 bases, with 20 bases sitting between them. The CDR3 nucleotides are TGTGCCAGCAGTCAAACCTTCCTCGGGGGGGGTTCACCCCTCCACTTT. Translating it yields CASSQTFLGGGSPLHF.

J is TRBJ1-2 and V is TRBV28; D is perhaps TRBD1 (5 bases). The CDR3 totals 12 residues. Germline CDR1 reads MDHEN; CDR2 reads SYDVKM. This chain's CDR3 is CGVIGAGYGYTF. The CDR3 nucleotides read TGTGGGGTGATAGGGGCAGGGTATGGCTACACCTTC.